The entry that follows covers one TCR beta chain sequence. Its antigen is as yet unknown. It was with 60 Vbeta and 13 Jbeta primers that the PCR ran. Measured with immunoSEQ multiplex PCR; TCRdb has only the in-frame clones, and not every one. The sample lists roughly 190,000 clones, around 79% occurring once. The sample comes from a study of cytomegalovirus exposure and HLA in healthy donors. Study information: Of all 370 or so donors who were genotyped, 81% belonged to the Caucasian-associated ancestry cluster.

The study's findings and limits: Within an earlier analysis, most TCR beta V segments proved productive either about 90% or about 30% of the time. There were some public TCRs occurring in many donors, but most TCR sequences were rare.

This receptor was taken from a girl between 5 and 17 years old in good health and CMV-seropositive. The sequenced sample was PBMCs.

The DNA for the CDR3 is TGCGCCAGCAGCCAGGAGGTTGGGACTGGCTATTCACCCCTCCACTTT. Protein product: CASSQEVGTGYSPLHF. The chain carries TRBV4-3 and TRBJ1-6, with D possibly matching TRBD1 (5 bases). Between the trimmed V and J ends, which lost 3 bases and 8 bases, there was a span of 17 bases. The CDR3 consists of 16 residues. From germline, CDR1 is LGHNA and CDR2 YSLEER.